The 29 T cell receptor beta chains reported below all come from one sample, sequenced in a study of blood T cell repertoires in COVID-19. The data were produced by immunoSEQ multiplex PCR, yet TCRdb's version contains in-frame clones alone and is incomplete. This sample has around 330,000 clones, with 90% found just once. The source material was PBMCs or T cells enriched from blood (not recorded which). Receptors originate from a man aged 60-69 years who had recovered from COVID-19.

The gene calls are TRBV9 and TRBJ1-2, with 7 bases aligning to TRBD1. The CDR3 contains 15 residues. Per the germline V gene, CDR1 is SGDLS and CDR2 is YYNGEE. Trimming removed 3 bases from V and 6 bases from J; junction bases left unmatched: 11. DNA for the CDR3: TGTGCCAGCAGCGCGAGACAGGGCTGGGGGGATGGCTACACCTTC. Its translation is CASSARQGWGDGYTF.

This rearrangement joins TRBV18 to TRBJ2-4; the match to TRBD2 covers 16 bases. V shed 3 bases and J 2 bases; nucleotides not matched to a gene: 4. Looked up from germline, CDR1 is KGHSH and CDR2 is LQKENI. The CDR3 contains 18 residues. The CDR3: CASSPGLAGGRSKNIQYF. CDR3 DNA sequence: TGTGCCAGCTCACCGGGACTAGCGGGAGGGCGGTCCAAAAACATTCAGTACTTC.

The genes are TRBV4-2 and TRBJ1-5; D is uncertain. Germline V gene lookup returns CDR1 LGHNA and CDR2 YNFKEQ. This CDR3 is built from 15 residues. V was pared by 0 bases and J by 3 bases, with 9 bases between. The CDR3 DNA reads TGTGCCAGCAGCCAAGATTGGGCCGCCAATCAGCCCCAGCATTTT. Its protein is CASSQDWAANQPQHF.

The chain links TRBV6-5 to TRBJ1-1, with TRBD1 identical over 9 bases. CDR1 MNHEY and CDR2 SVGAGI come from the germline V gene. J was trimmed by 6 bases and V by 2 bases; bases with no gene match: 7. The length of the CDR3 is 15 residues. The CDR3 region is CASSYAGQGEPEAFF. The CDR3 nucleotides are TGTGCCAGCAGTTACGCGGGACAGGGAGAACCTGAAGCTTTCTTT.

This chain joins TRBV27 and TRBJ2-3; D not certain. Trimming removed 8 bases from V and 2 bases from J, with 11 bases in between. CDR3 length: 13 amino acids. From germline, CDR1 is MNHEY and CDR2 SMNVEV (reference sequence). CDR3 sequence (DNA): TGTGCCAGCTTTCCAGGCAACACAGATACGCAGTATTTT. It yields the protein CASFPGNTDTQYF.

This clone occurred a few times. The chain combines TRBV7-9 with TRBJ2-2, with TRBD2 matching 7 bases. CDR1 is SEHNR, CDR2 FQNEAQ, per germline (reference sequence). The CDR3 contains 16 residues. V shed 4 bases, J shed 6 bases, and the junction held 11 bases outside the gene matches. Written as DNA, the CDR3 is TGTGCCAGCAGCTACCGAGGCGGGAGCCCAGCCGGGGAGCTGTTTTTT. Translating gives CASSYRGGSPAGELFF.

CDR3 DNA: TGTGCCTTAAGGGCCAGGGGCACTGAAGCTTTCTTT. Amino acid sequence: CALRARGTEAFF. The chain joins TRBV30 to TRBJ1-1; TRBD1 might be the D (6 bases). Germline V gene sequence: CDR1 GTSNPN, CDR2 SVGIG (reference sequence). The V and J ends lost 7 bases and 4 bases respectively, with 13 bases between them. The CDR3 is made up of 12 amino acids.

CDR3 sequence: CASSLEGGPSYEQYF. The CDR3 DNA is TGTGCCAGCAGCTTGGAGGGGGGGCCCTCCTACGAGCAGTACTTC. The chain employs TRBV7-8 and TRBJ2-7; D might be TRBD2 (7 bases). The V gene lost 3 bases and the J gene lost 0 bases, with 12 bases spanning the gap. This CDR3 is 15 amino acids long. CDR1 is SGHVS, CDR2 FQNEAQ, per germline.

The chain couples TRBV30 to TRBJ1-2; possibly TRBD1 for D (6 bases). Looked up from germline, CDR1 is GTSNPN and CDR2 is SVGIG (reference sequence). The CDR3 totals 15 residues. V was clipped by 0 bases and J by 7 bases, with 18 bases between them. As DNA, the CDR3 is TGTGCCTGGAGTGTTGGGGGGGCGAGTAGTGGTGGCTACACCTTC. Translated, it gives CAWSVGGASSGGYTF.

CDR3 DNA: TGCGCCAGCAGCTTCCGAGGGAGTGGGAATTCACCCCTCCACTTT. Translation gives CASSFRGSGNSPLHF. The V call is TRBV5-1, the J call TRBJ1-6; the D is unclear. The germline CDR1 and CDR2 sequences are SGHRS and YFSETQ. The CDR3 contains 15 residues. The V end lost 2 bases, the J end lost 7 bases, and 13 bases lay between the germline ends.

This clone was counted between two and nine times. The chain employs TRBV24-1 and TRBJ1-5; 7 nucleotides agree with TRBD1. The CDR3 consists of 15 residues. The junction had 9 bases not matched to a gene; V was cut back by 4 bases and J by 7 bases. Germline loops: CDR1 KGHDR, CDR2 SFDVKD. The DNA of the CDR3 is TGTGCCACCAGTGACCCGACAGGGACGGGGCAGCCCCAGCATTTT. This sequence encodes CATSDPTGTGQPQHF.

This rearrangement joins TRBV7-2 to TRBJ1-1; D is perhaps TRBD1 (5 bases). The germline V and J ends were trimmed by 6 bases and 3 bases, with 11 bases remaining between them. CDR1 SGHTA and CDR2 FQGNSA come from the germline V gene. CDR3 length: 13 residues. CDR3 amino acids: CASRTQVYTEAFF. DNA for the CDR3: TGTGCCAGCAGAACACAGGTCTACACTGAAGCTTTCTTT.

The chain uses TRBV6-5 and TRBJ2-5; D is perhaps TRBD1 (7 bases). Trimming left V 2 bases short and J 4 bases short, with 14 bases between. The CDR3 spans 15 residues. Germline values: CDR1 MNHEY, CDR2 SVGAGI. CDR3 nucleotide sequence: TGTGCCAGCAGTTACGGGCGACAGGGAGGAGAGACCCAGTACTTC. Translation gives CASSYGRQGGETQYF.

The chain has TRBV4-3 and TRBJ1-6, with D uncertain. The germline CDR1 and CDR2 sequences are LGHNA and YSLEER. V lost 0 bases and J 5 bases, leaving 14 bases between the germline ends. This CDR3 region has 17 residues. The CDR3 nucleotides read TGCGCCAGCAGCCAAGATACGGGGAAATGGAATAATTCACCCCTCCACTTT. Translating gives CASSQDTGKWNNSPLHF.

The chain joins TRBV6-5 to TRBJ2-1; TRBD1 agrees at 7 bases. Germline CDR1 reads MNHEY; CDR2 reads SVGAGI. The CDR3 extends over 11 amino acids. After removal of 8 bases from V and 14 bases from J, the junction contained 9 bases not matched to a gene. Here the CDR3 DNA reads TGTGCCAGCGTAGGGGGACAGACTAAGTTCTTC. As protein: CASVGGQTKFF.

In this sample, this clone turned up once. The V call is TRBV7-9, the J call TRBJ2-2; 13 nucleotides agree with TRBD2. Germline V CDR1 and CDR2: SEHNR, FQNEAQ (reference sequence). This CDR3 has 20 residues. With V trimmed by 5 bases and J by 3 bases, 15 bases remained unmatched. CDR3 in amino acids: CASSTIPGTSGAIHTGELFF. In DNA form, the CDR3 reads TGTGCCAGCAGCACCATCCCCGGGACTAGCGGGGCGATCCACACCGGGGAGCTGTTTTTT. Together with reference TRBV7-9 and TRBJ2-2, the CDR3 gives the full variable domain: DTGVSQNPRHKITKRGQNVTFRCDPISEHNRLYWYRQTLGQGPEFLTYFQNEAQLEKSRLLSDRFSAERPKGSFSTLEIQRTEQGDSAMYLCASSTIPGTSGAIHTGELFFGEGSRLTVL.

This chain uses TRBV27 with TRBJ2-1; 8 positions agree with TRBD1. Germline V gene sequence: CDR1 MNHEY, CDR2 SMNVEV (reference sequence). The CDR3 is 13 residues long. V lost 5 bases to trimming and J lost 8 bases; unmatched junction nucleotides: 5. The CDR3: CASSRQGLYEQFF. CDR3 DNA: TGTGCCAGCAGTCGACAGGGGTTGTATGAGCAGTTCTTC.

V usage is TRBV9 and J usage is TRBJ1-2; TRBD1 matches at 9 bases. Germline V gives CDR1 SGDLS, CDR2 YYNGEE. This CDR3 spans 14 amino acids. With V trimmed by 3 bases and J by 5 bases, 5 bases remained unmatched. In DNA, the CDR3 is TGTGCCAGCAGCGCCGGACAGGGGTTTTATGGCTACACCTTC. Its translation is CASSAGQGFYGYTF.

The chain recombines TRBV9 with TRBJ2-5, with 7 bases that match TRBD1. Per germline, CDR1 SGDLS and CDR2 YYNGEE. The CDR3 covers 12 residues. V was clipped by 4 bases and J by 9 bases; unmatched bases: 6. Written as DNA, the CDR3 is TGTGCCAGCAGCCAGAACCAGGGGGCCCAGTACTTC. Amino acid sequence: CASSQNQGAQYF.

This chain connects TRBV15 to TRBJ2-1, with D perhaps TRBD1 (5 bases). The CDR3 runs to 13 residues. CDR1 LNHNV and CDR2 YYDKDF come from the germline V gene (reference sequence). Trimming pared 4 bases from V and 9 bases from J, leaving 13 bases between. The CDR3 region has the DNA TGTGCCACCAGCACCTTCGGAAGGGGTGAGCAGTTCTTC. This translates into CATSTFGRGEQFF.

The V call is TRBV7-9, the J call TRBJ2-5, with 8 bases identical to TRBD1. Germline loops: CDR1 SEHNR, CDR2 FQNEAQ (reference sequence). This CDR3 spans 15 amino acids. V was clipped by 4 bases and J by 5 bases; unmatched bases: 9. The CDR3 reads CASSSPGQGRETQYF. CDR3 coding DNA: TGTGCCAGCAGCTCGCCCGGACAGGGTCGGGAGACCCAGTACTTC.

The gene calls are TRBV3-1 (or the pseudogene TRBV3-2) and TRBJ1-1; no reliable D call. V was pared by 1 base and J by 1 base, with 13 bases between. Germline CDR1 and CDR2: LGHDT and YNNKEL (reference sequence). This CDR3 is 16 amino acids long. The CDR3 protein is CASSQVAGRRNTEAFF. Here the CDR3 DNA reads TGTGCCAGCAGCCAAGTGGCGGGGAGGCGGAACACTGAAGCTTTCTTT.

This chain uses TRBV28 with TRBJ2-1, with D perhaps TRBD2 (6 bases). Trimming cost V 2 bases and J 9 bases, with 11 bases left between them. This CDR3 is 13 amino acids long. Germline-derived CDR1 and CDR2 are MDHEN and SYDVKM. CDR3 sequence reads: CASSLSRDFEQFF. The CDR3 DNA sequence: TGTGCCAGCAGTTTAAGCCGGGACTTTGAGCAGTTCTTC.

The chain has TRBV7-2 and TRBJ1-2; maybe TRBD1 (6 bases). The CDR3 sequence is 13 residues long. V shed 6 bases and J shed 1 base, with 9 bases lying between them. The germline V gene has CDR1 SGHTA and CDR2 FQGNSA. The CDR3 DNA reads as TGTGCCAGCAGACCCAGGGGTAACTATGGCTACACCTTC. Translating gives CASRPRGNYGYTF.

The rearrangement links TRBV28 to TRBJ1-5; a weak D match, TRBD1 (5 bases). With 2 bases removed from V and 6 bases from J, the gap between germline ends came to 8 bases. Looked up from germline, CDR1 is MDHEN and CDR2 is SYDVKM. The CDR3 spans 13 residues. The CDR3 DNA reads as TGTGCCAGCAGTTTAGGAGGGGTTCAGCCCCAGCATTTT. This translates into CASSLGGVQPQHF.

The chain links TRBV4-2 to TRBJ2-1; unclear D gene. This CDR3 is built from 16 residues. V lost 1 base and J lost 0, with 10 bases in between. In germline, CDR1 is LGHNA, CDR2 YNFKEQ. In DNA form, the CDR3 reads TGTGCCAGCAGCCAAGTTGTGGCGGCCTCCTACAATGAGCAGTTCTTC. Its translation is CASSQVVAASYNEQFF.

This sequence joins TRBV24-1 and TRBJ1-5; D is unclear. Germline CDR1 and CDR2: KGHDR and SFDVKD. The CDR3 is 17 residues long. The V gene lost 1 base and the J gene lost 0 bases, with 12 bases spanning the gap. The CDR3 region has the DNA TGTGCCACCAGTGATTTCAGGTGGGTATGTAGCAATCAGCCCCAGCATTTT. Its protein is CATSDFRWVCSNQPQHF.

This sequence joins TRBV15 and TRBJ2-5, with TRBD1 matching over 11 bases. Germline V gives CDR1 LNHNV, CDR2 YYDKDF (reference sequence). This CDR3 is built from 14 residues. Trimming removed 4 bases from V and 5 bases from J; junction bases left unmatched: 3. The CDR3 DNA is TGTGCCACCAGCAAAGGACAGGGGGCGGAGACCCAGTACTTC. It is translated as CATSKGQGAETQYF.

Details on this clone: The same CDR3 also results from other DNA sequences found in this sample. The chain has TRBV18 and TRBJ1-1; tentatively, D is TRBD1 (5 bases). Trimming cost V 1 base and J 5 bases, with 11 bases left between them. The CDR3 covers 14 residues. Germline loops: CDR1 KGHSH, CDR2 LQKENI. In DNA, the CDR3 is TGTGCCAGCTCACCACGCCAGGGAGGAACTGAAGCTTTCTTT. Translated, it gives CASSPRQGGTEAFF.